This T cell receptor (beta chain) comes out of a study of CD8 T cells in Susac syndrome. The V end was cut by 2 bases, the J end by 7 bases, with 17 bases between. CDR1 and CDR2 (germline): SEHNR, FQNEAQ (reference sequence). The length of the CDR3 is 15 residues. RNA in amounts of roughly 0.5 to 1 ug was reverse transcribed with random hexamers. TCRdb reanalysed the immunoSEQ multiplex PCR reads using MiXCR and keeps one entry per CDR3 protein. The sample holds hundreds of thousands of distinct CDR3 sequences; approximately 94% are singletons and the top ten take roughly 0.14%. This TCR was recovered from a human donor with Susac syndrome. The sample comprised CD4+ T cells from PBMCs. This chain uses TRBV7-9 with TRBJ1-2; TRBD1 might be the D (6 bases). The CDR3 loop reads CASSLSRDKVGGYTF. CDR3 DNA: TGTGCCAGCAGCTTATCTCGGGACAAAGTGGGTGGCTACACCTTC.